These 3 T cell receptor beta chains were sequenced from one sample in a study of cytomegalovirus exposure and HLA in healthy donors (dated by TCRdb to about 2017). The method was the immunoSEQ multiplex PCR assay. The multiplex PCR relied on a mix of 60 forward primers for TCR Vbeta segments and 13 reverse primers for TCR Jbeta segments. Sourced from immuneACCESS, this table was stored by TCRdb with only in-frame sequences that have V and J called. A share of the clones is absent; for the studies checked, an unresolved V gene accounts for under half, and the remainder has no known explanation. The sample has some 170,000 clones on record, around 64% of them singletons. More than 2.5% of the sample is in the top ten clones. The material sequenced was PBMCs. These receptors all stem from a woman aged 25 to 45 in good health and CMV-seronegative.

About this clone: Germline and junction disagree at one end, which may indicate a read error. The chain employs TRBV7-9 and TRBJ1-6; 9 nucleotides line up with TRBD1. CDR1 and CDR2 from the germline V gene are SEHNR and FQNEAQ (reference sequence). CDR3 length equals 16 residues. CDR3 residues: CSSSLRQGAYNSPLHF. CDR3 nucleotides: TGTTCCAGCAGCCTGCGACAGGGGGCCTATAATTCACCCCTCCACTTT.

The rearrangement uses TRBV5-6 and TRBJ1-2; tentatively, D is TRBD1 (5 bases). The germline V gene has CDR1 SGHDT and CDR2 YYEEEE. The CDR3 is 16 amino acids. The V end lost 1 base, the J end lost 5 bases, and 18 bases lay between the germline ends. The CDR3: CASSLWEALQGYGYTF. CDR3 in DNA: TGTGCCAGCAGCTTGTGGGAGGCCCTGCAGGGTTATGGCTACACCTTC.

This clone turned up a few times. The chain recombines TRBV12-5 with TRBJ2-3, with 11 bases that match TRBD1. The CDR3 is 16 amino acids. V was clipped by 6 bases and J by 3 bases; unmatched bases: 8. Germline-derived CDR1 and CDR2 are LGHNT and FRNRAP. This CDR3 is CASGPPGTGGTDTQYF. The CDR3 bases are TGTGCTAGTGGCCCCCCGGGGACAGGGGGAACAGATACGCAGTATTTT.